The T cell receptor beta chain under discussion was sequenced for a study of cytotoxic CD8 clonotypes in ibrutinib-treated CLL (dated by TCRdb to the early 2020s). Concerning the study at large: The cohort included more than 14 treatment-naive and eleven to twelve relapsed/refractory patients; about 17 were IGHV unmutated. Partial responses were observed in about 25 patients and complete responses in 2; after a median follow-up of around 68 months, remission was maintained in 14 patients and progression was observed in some 12. Samples at response were collected after a median of 12 months of treatment, with a range of about 6 to 40 months. On average, each sample yielded 255,043 productive templates and over 90,000 productive rearrangements. Longitudinal samples were obtainable from about 30% of the roughly 90 participants in the trial. Cryopreserved peripheral blood mononuclear cells were collected at three points: before therapy, at response, and at either sustained remission or disease progression. Patients were still on ibrutinib when every remission and progressive disease sample was collected.

A MiSeq instrument was used for deep resolution sequencing, which targeted depths ranging from 1 in 1 million up to 1 in 200,000 T cells, with coverage averaging 10x for each clonotype. The immunoSEQ hsTCRB Kit was used to generate TCR beta libraries. Per the authors' processing: ImmunoSEQ Data Assistant and ImmunoSEQ Analyzer were used for data analysis, and V, D and J genes were assigned according to IMGT definitions. Clonality, which ranges from 0 to 1, was calculated by subtracting the normalized Shannon entropy of productive rearrangement frequencies from one. Only overrepresented clonotypes making up at least 0.05% of each patient's repertoire were included in the public clonotype analysis. Around 12 age-matched healthy donor repertoires from immuneACCESS were used as controls for clonality. TCRdb carries this immuneACCESS record with in-frame sequences only. Its versions omit some clonotypes, under half of them owing to an unresolved V gene in the studies checked, with the rest unexplained. V, J and clone size were drawn from that table, and D and trimming were deduced from the DNA. The sample table holds 35,000 or so clones, of which 71% were seen once. Approximately 15% of the sample comes from the top ten.

Taken with the paper, the label for time point translates to: progressive disease on ibrutinib. For TCR beta library preparation, roughly 2 micrograms of genomic DNA were extracted from the cryopreserved PBMCs. Longitudinal blood samples from CLL patients on ibrutinib monotherapy underwent high-throughput TCR beta sequencing. The patients were enrolled in a single-center, open-label phase 2 trial of ibrutinib monotherapy. Overall study results and their limits: At ibrutinib response clonality went up, during sustained remission it held steady, and at progression it dropped back toward baseline. Public clonotypes were rare and either contracted or stayed stable during treatment, and the rise in clonality at ibrutinib response reflected the expansion of private clonotypes. Sustained-remission and progressing patients did not have matched sampling times, and lymph node repertoires were not examined. At baseline, clonality was higher than in age-matched healthy donors and showed a strong correlation with circulating CD8+ T-cell counts.

V is shortened by 1 base, J by 5 bases, and the region joining them spans 3 bases. In the germline V gene, CDR1 corresponds to SGHVS and CDR2 to FQNEAQ. The CDR3, cysteine through phenylalanine, is 13 amino acids long. Solely the CDR3 DNA is kept, with 39 bases framed from the first base. A note on this clone: What this receptor recognizes is not known. No base quality information exists; no much larger clone differs at one position.

The clonotype comes from a human donor with chronic lymphocytic leukemia. The source material was PBMCs, sampled at disease progression, from a patient treated with ibrutinib. Recombination connected TRBV7-8 to TRBJ1-6; no D gene is confidently identified. CDR3 region: CASSLGDNSPLHF. The DNA sequence is given as TGTGCCAGCAGCTTAGGGGATAATTCACCCCTCCACTTT.